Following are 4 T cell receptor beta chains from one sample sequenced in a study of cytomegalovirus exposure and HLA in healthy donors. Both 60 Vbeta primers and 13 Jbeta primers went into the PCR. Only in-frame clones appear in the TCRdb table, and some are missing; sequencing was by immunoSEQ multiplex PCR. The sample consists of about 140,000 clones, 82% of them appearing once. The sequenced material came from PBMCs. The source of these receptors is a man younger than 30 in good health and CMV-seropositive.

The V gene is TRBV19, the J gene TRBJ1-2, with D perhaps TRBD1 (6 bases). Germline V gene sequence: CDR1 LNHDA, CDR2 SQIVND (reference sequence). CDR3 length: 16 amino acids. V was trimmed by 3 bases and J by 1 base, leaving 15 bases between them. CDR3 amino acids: CASSMGPGGYNYGYTF. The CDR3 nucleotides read TGTGCCAGTAGTATGGGTCCGGGGGGCTATAACTATGGCTACACCTTC.

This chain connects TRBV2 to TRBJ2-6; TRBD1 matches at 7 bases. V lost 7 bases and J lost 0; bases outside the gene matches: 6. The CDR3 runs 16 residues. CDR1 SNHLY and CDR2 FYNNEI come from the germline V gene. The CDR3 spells CASTKDRLSGANVLTF. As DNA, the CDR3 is TGTGCCAGCACCAAGGACAGGCTCTCTGGGGCCAACGTCCTGACTTTC.

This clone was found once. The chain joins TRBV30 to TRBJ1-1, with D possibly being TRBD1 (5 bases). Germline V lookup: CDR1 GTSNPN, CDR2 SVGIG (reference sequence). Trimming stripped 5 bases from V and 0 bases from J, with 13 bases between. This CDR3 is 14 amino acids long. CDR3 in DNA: TGTGCCTGGGCCCGGACAAGAATGAACACTGAAGCTTTCTTT. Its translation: CAWARTRMNTEAFF. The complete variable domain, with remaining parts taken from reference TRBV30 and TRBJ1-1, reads SQTIHQWPATLVQPVGSPLSLECTVEGTSNPNLYWYRQAAGRGLQLLFYSVGIGQISSEVPQNLSASRPQDRQFILSSKKLLLSDSGFYLCAWARTRMNTEAFFGQGTRLTVV.

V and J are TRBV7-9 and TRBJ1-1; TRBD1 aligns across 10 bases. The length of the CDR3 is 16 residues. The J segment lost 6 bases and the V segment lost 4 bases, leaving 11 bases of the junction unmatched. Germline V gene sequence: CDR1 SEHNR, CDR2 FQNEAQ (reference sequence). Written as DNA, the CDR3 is TGTGCCAGCAGCTGGGTATTGGGACAGGGGCCCGCTGAAGCTTTCTTT. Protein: CASSWVLGQGPAEAFF. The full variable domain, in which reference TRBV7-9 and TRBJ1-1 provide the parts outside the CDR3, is DTGVSQNPRHKITKRGQNVTFRCDPISEHNRLYWYRQTLGQGPEFLTYFQNEAQLEKSRLLSDRFSAERPKGSFSTLEIQRTEQGDSAMYLCASSWVLGQGPAEAFFGQGTRLTVV.